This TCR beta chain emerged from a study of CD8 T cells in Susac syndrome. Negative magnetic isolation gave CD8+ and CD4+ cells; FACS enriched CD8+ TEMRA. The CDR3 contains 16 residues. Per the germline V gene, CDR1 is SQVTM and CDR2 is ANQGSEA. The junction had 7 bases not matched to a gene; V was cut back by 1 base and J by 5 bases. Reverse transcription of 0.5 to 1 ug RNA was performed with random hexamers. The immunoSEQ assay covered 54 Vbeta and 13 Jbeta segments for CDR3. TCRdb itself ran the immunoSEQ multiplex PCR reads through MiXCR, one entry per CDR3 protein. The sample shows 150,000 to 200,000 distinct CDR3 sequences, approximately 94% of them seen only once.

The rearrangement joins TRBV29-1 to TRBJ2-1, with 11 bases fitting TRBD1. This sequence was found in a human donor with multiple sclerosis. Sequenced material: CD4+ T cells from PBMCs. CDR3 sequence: CSVEGRTGGMDNEQFF. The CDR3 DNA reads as TGCAGCGTTGAAGGGAGGACAGGGGGCATGGACAATGAGCAGTTCTTC.